This entry is about one T cell receptor (beta chain). V dropped 1 base and J dropped 10 bases, with 23 bases sitting between them. This CDR3 contains 17 residues. The V gene's germline CDR1 is MDHEN and CDR2 SYDVKM. Assay: immunoSEQ multiplex PCR; the TCRdb copy retains only in-frame clones and omits some. Of about 220,000 clones listed, about four fifths are singletons. The entry originates in a study of blood T cell repertoires in COVID-19. Looking at the study overall: COVID-19 samples from acute and convalescent phases originated in the United States, Italy and Spain. Sample material is recorded as cDNA or gDNA derived from T cells, B-cell-depleted T cells, or PBMCs.

The age range of participants was about 18 to 95 years, with residence in around 22 US areas. This chain uses TRBV28 with TRBJ2-1; tentatively, D is TRBD2 (6 bases). The receptor's source is a woman in her forties with acute COVID-19. Source material: PBMCs or T cells enriched from blood (not recorded which). The CDR3 sequence: CASSLLLVGPGDFEQFF. The DNA for the CDR3 is TGTGCCAGCAGTTTATTGCTGGTAGGTCCGGGAGATTTCGAGCAGTTCTTC.